Below are 5 T cell receptor beta chains sequenced from a single sample in a study of chemoradiotherapy in HPV16-positive cancers. The data were produced by immunoSEQ multiplex PCR, yet TCRdb's version contains in-frame clones alone and is incomplete. The repertoire holds 30,000 to 45,000 clones, with about four fifths as singletons. The specimen was blood, collected from a patient who underwent chemoradiotherapy. The receptors were sampled from a human donor with HPV-associated anogenital cancer.

The gene calls are TRBV6-6 and TRBJ2-7; TRBD2 agrees at 10 bases. Unmatched junction bases numbered 9, after V lost 4 bases and J lost 3 bases. The germline V gene encodes CDR1 MNHNY and CDR2 SVGAGI (reference sequence). The CDR3 has 16 amino acids. CDR3 nucleotides: TGTGCCAGCAGTTCCCAGGGGGTAGCGGGGGGCTACGAGCAGTACTTC. This sequence encodes CASSSQGVAGGYEQYF.

This clone was counted a single time. The CDR3 protein is CASSDTSGGATDTQYF. The DNA for the CDR3 is TGCGCCAGCAGCGATACTAGCGGGGGGGCTACAGATACGCAGTATTTT. The chain is built from TRBV5-1 and TRBJ2-3; 13 nucleotides agree with TRBD2. This CDR3 is 16 amino acids long. Germline CDR1 reads SGHRS; CDR2 reads YFSETQ. The V gene end was trimmed by 4 bases and the J gene end by 3 bases; junction bases not matched to a gene: 5.

The chain is built from TRBV21-1 and TRBJ2-1; TRBD2, the table's D call, was not compared with the DNA. TRBV21-1 is a documented pseudogene. This CDR3 comprises 16 residues. CDR3 bases: TGTGCCAGCACCATCCTGCCAGCGGGATCCTACAATGAGCAGTTCTTC. Protein sequence: CASTILPAGSYNEQFF.

This chain links TRBV5-1 with TRBJ1-4; D call uncertain. The CDR3 has 14 residues. The germline V gene has CDR1 SGHRS and CDR2 YFSETQ. V was shortened by 6 bases and J by 2 bases, with 11 bases between the two germline ends. The DNA of the CDR3 is TGCGCCAGCAAAAGAACGGGGACTAATGAAAAACTGTTTTTT. Amino acid sequence: CASKRTGTNEKLFF.

This clone was seen just once. V gene TRBV28 combines with J gene TRBJ1-4; the match to TRBD1 covers 8 bases. V lost 6 bases, J lost 4 bases, and 7 bases stayed unmatched. Germline loops: CDR1 MDHEN, CDR2 SYDVKM. CDR3 length: 15 residues. The CDR3 coding sequence is TGTGCCAGCAGCCGGGGACAGGCATATAATGAAAAACTGTTTTTT. This encodes CASSRGQAYNEKLFF.